The 15 T cell receptor beta chains reported below all come from one sample, sequenced in a study of blood T cell repertoires in COVID-19. Only in-frame clones appear in the TCRdb table, and some are missing; sequencing was by immunoSEQ multiplex PCR. The sample carries fewer than 15,000 clones, 90% recorded once. The sequenced material came from peripheral blood. The receptors come from a human donor with active COVID-19. The donor label of this sample is uncertain.

The J gene is TRBJ2-3, the V gene TRBV6-1; 11 bases map to TRBD2. This CDR3 spans 17 amino acids. V lost 2 bases and J lost 2; bases outside the gene matches: 6. Germline CDR1 is MNHNS and CDR2 is SASEGT. CDR3 sequence reads: CASSEIVLAGATDTQYF. CDR3 DNA: TGTGCCAGCAGTGAAATTGTACTAGCGGGGGCCACAGATACGCAGTATTTT.

The chain has TRBV5-1 and TRBJ1-1, with TRBD1 as a possible D gene (5 bases). The CDR3 is made up of 18 amino acids. Germline CDR1 and CDR2: SGHRS and YFSETQ. The ends were cut back, 0 bases at V and 5 bases at J, with 23 bases in the middle. The DNA for the CDR3 is TGCGCCAGCAGCTTGGCGGGGGTCCTTGGATTTCCCTCTACTGAAGCTTTCTTT. This sequence encodes CASSLAGVLGFPSTEAFF.

CDR3 loop: CASSLGGAATEAFF. The CDR3 DNA follows: TGTGCCAGCAGTCTAGGCGGGGCCGCCACTGAAGCTTTCTTT. The V gene is TRBV3-1 (or the pseudogene TRBV3-2), the J gene TRBJ1-1; D is perhaps TRBD1 (5 bases). With 6 bases removed from V and 4 bases from J, the gap between germline ends came to 15 bases. Germline lookup yields CDR1 LGHDT and CDR2 YNNKEL (reference sequence). There are 14 residues in the CDR3.

The chain links TRBV27 to TRBJ1-4; D is undetermined. V dropped 2 bases and J dropped 4 bases, with 8 bases sitting between them. CDR1 and CDR2 from the germline V gene are MNHEY and SMNVEV (reference sequence). The CDR3 spans 14 residues. CDR3 coding DNA: TGTGCCAGCAGTTTAGGAGGGTTTAATGAAAAACTGTTTTTT. Amino acids: CASSLGGFNEKLFF.

This chain connects TRBV25-1 to TRBJ1-5, with 10 bases fitting TRBD1. There are 14 residues in the CDR3. Trimming took 6 bases from V and 3 from J; bases not matched to a gene: 2. In germline, CDR1 is MGHDK, CDR2 SYGVNS. CDR3 protein: CASRDRGHNQPQHF. CDR3 DNA sequence: TGTGCCAGCAGAGACAGGGGGCACAATCAGCCCCAGCATTTT.

The CDR3 DNA sequence: TGCGCCAGCAGGGGGGACCCAGGGGCAGATACGCAGTATTTT. It is translated as CASRGDPGADTQYF. J is TRBJ2-3 and V is TRBV5-1; possible D gene TRBD1, 6 bases. Germline V gives CDR1 SGHRS, CDR2 YFSETQ. CDR3 length: 14 amino acids. Trimming removed 5 bases from V and 4 bases from J, with 14 bases in between.

V is TRBV6-5 and J is TRBJ2-1; no reliable D call. CDR3 size: 11 residues. CDR1 is MNHEY and CDR2 is SVGAGI in the germline V gene. V was clipped by 8 bases and J by 7 bases, with 9 bases between them. Here the CDR3 DNA reads TGTGCCAGCTCATTGAGGAATGAGCAGTTCTTC. This encodes CASSLRNEQFF.

This chain connects TRBV2 to TRBJ1-2; perhaps TRBD1 as D (6 bases). The CDR3 spans 13 residues. Trimming left V 6 bases short and J 2 bases short, with 10 bases between. Germline V gene lookup returns CDR1 SNHLY and CDR2 FYNNEI. The CDR3 loop reads CASSIQGNYGYTF. The CDR3, as DNA: TGTGCCAGCAGCATACAGGGAAACTATGGCTACACCTTC.

This clone was picked up one time. The V call is TRBV5-1, the J call TRBJ1-3; no clear D. This CDR3 spans 14 amino acids. V lost 4 bases, J lost 4 bases, and 12 bases lay in between. Looked up from germline, CDR1 is SGHRS and CDR2 is YFSETQ. The CDR3 bases are TGCGCCAGCAGCGAAGGTGGGGAGGGAAACACCATATATTTT. The encoded protein is CASSEGGEGNTIYF. The full variable domain, in which reference TRBV5-1 and TRBJ1-3 provide the parts outside the CDR3, is KAGVTQTPRYLIKTRGQQVTLSCSPISGHRSVSWYQQTPGQGLQFLFEYFSETQRNKGNFPGRFSGRQFSNSRSEMNVSTLELGDSALYLCASSEGGEGNTIYFGEGSWLTVV.

This sequence joins TRBV28 and TRBJ2-1, with 13 nucleotides matching TRBD2. V was clipped by 5 bases and J by 2 bases; unmatched bases: 0. This CDR3 spans 15 amino acids. Germline V gives CDR1 MDHEN, CDR2 SYDVKM. CDR3 in DNA: TGTGCCAGCAGTACTAGCGGGGGGGCCTACAATGAGCAGTTCTTC. Translation: CASSTSGGAYNEQFF.

The chain employs TRBV30 and TRBJ1-6; a weak D match, TRBD1 (6 bases). Germline V gene data show CDR1 as GTSNPN and CDR2 as SVGIG (reference sequence). The CDR3 length is 14 residues. The V end lost 4 bases, the J end lost 6 bases, and 13 bases lay between the germline ends. CDR3 amino acids: CAWTGIGGNSPLHF. CDR3 in DNA: TGTGCCTGGACCGGGATAGGGGGTAATTCACCCCTCCACTTT.

As for this clone: Other DNA variants within this sample encode the same CDR3. This sequence joins TRBV7-8 and TRBJ2-7, with D possibly matching TRBD2 (6 bases). Germline V gene lookup returns CDR1 SGHVS and CDR2 FQNEAQ. With 2 bases removed from V and 6 bases from J, the gap between germline ends came to 8 bases. CDR3 length: 12 residues. The CDR3 DNA reads as TGTGCCAGCAGCTTACACGGGGGCGAGCAGTACTTC. Its translation: CASSLHGGEQYF.

This clone was seen a single time. The rearrangement joins TRBV3-1 (or the pseudogene TRBV3-2) to TRBJ1-2; D possibly corresponds to TRBD1 (5 bases). This CDR3 has 16 residues. V lost 0 bases and J 4 bases, leaving 15 bases between the germline ends. The germline CDR1 and CDR2 sequences are LGHDT and YNNKEL (reference sequence). This CDR3 is CASSQDGGRESYGYTF. CDR3 DNA sequence: TGTGCCAGCAGCCAAGATGGGGGGAGGGAGAGCTATGGCTACACCTTC.

V and J are TRBV19 and TRBJ1-5, with a weak D call TRBD1 (5 bases). The CDR3 contains 15 residues. From germline, CDR1 is LNHDA and CDR2 SQIVND (reference sequence). V was pared by 7 bases and J by 0 bases, with 13 bases between. CDR3 nucleotide sequence: TGTGCCAGTACCTCGACAGCTCATAGCAATCAGCCCCAGCATTTT. Translated: CASTSTAHSNQPQHF.

This clone was recorded only once. This chain joins TRBV10-3 and TRBJ1-6; D unclear. Trimming cost V 4 bases and J 8 bases, with 15 bases left between them. The CDR3 consists of 15 residues. The germline CDR1 and CDR2 sequences are ENHRY and SYGVKD. Here the CDR3 DNA reads TGTGCCATCAGTGGAGGGCAGGTCGGTTATTCACCCCTCCACTTT. Its translation: CAISGGQVGYSPLHF.